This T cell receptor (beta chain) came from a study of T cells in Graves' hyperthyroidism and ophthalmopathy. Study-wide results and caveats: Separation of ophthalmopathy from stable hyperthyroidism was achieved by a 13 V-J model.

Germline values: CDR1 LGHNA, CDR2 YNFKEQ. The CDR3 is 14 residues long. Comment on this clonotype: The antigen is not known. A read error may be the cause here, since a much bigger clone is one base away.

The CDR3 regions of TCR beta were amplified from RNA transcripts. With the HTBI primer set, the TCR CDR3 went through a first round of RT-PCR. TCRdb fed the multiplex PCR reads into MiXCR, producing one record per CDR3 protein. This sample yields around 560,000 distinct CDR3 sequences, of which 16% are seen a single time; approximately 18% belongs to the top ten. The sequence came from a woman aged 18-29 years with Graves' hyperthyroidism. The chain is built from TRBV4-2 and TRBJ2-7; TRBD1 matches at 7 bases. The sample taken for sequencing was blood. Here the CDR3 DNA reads TGTGCCAGCAGCCCGACAGGGCCGTCCTACGAGCCGTACTTC. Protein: CASSPTGPSYEPYF.